These 20 T cell receptor beta chains came from one sample sequenced in a study of cytomegalovirus exposure and HLA in healthy donors. Measured with immunoSEQ multiplex PCR; TCRdb has only the in-frame clones, and not every one. The table lists 130,000 or so clones, around 90% of them singletons. Sequenced material: PBMCs. The source of these receptors is a woman in her twenties or thirties in good health and CMV-seropositive.

This sequence joins TRBV6-5 and TRBJ1-4; D is unclear. Per germline, CDR1 MNHEY and CDR2 SVGAGI. The CDR3 covers 15 residues. The ends were cut back, 5 bases at V and 0 bases at J, with 10 bases in the middle. Written as DNA, the CDR3 is TGTGCCAGCAGTCGGGGTGGAGCAACTAATGAAAAACTGTTTTTT. Translated: CASSRGGATNEKLFF.

The CDR3 here is CASSPNGYEQYF. CDR3 coding DNA: TGTGCCAGCAGTCCGAACGGCTACGAGCAGTACTTC. The V call is TRBV6-1, the J call TRBJ2-7; D unclear. The CDR3 length is 12 residues. Germline CDR1 MNHNS, CDR2 SASEGT. V was cut by 5 bases and J by 3 bases, with 8 bases left in between.

This clone was picked up one time. The rearrangement uses TRBV5-1 and TRBJ2-7; 8 bases fit TRBD1. J gave up 5 bases and V 3 bases, and 7 bases lay outside the gene matches. Germline V lookup: CDR1 SGHRS, CDR2 YFSETQ. There are 14 residues in the CDR3. The CDR3: CASSSRQGRHEQYF. The DNA for the CDR3 is TGCGCCAGCAGCTCCCGACAGGGGCGGCACGAGCAGTACTTC.

This chain uses TRBV6-5 with TRBJ1-4; 8 bases match TRBD1. V lost 1 base, J lost 4 bases, and 5 bases stayed unmatched. The CDR3 is made up of 16 amino acids. The germline CDR1 and CDR2 sequences are MNHEY and SVGAGI. CDR3 sequence reads: CASSYYRTGFNEKLFF. CDR3 bases: TGTGCCAGCAGTTACTATCGGACAGGGTTTAATGAAAAACTGTTTTTT.

J is TRBJ1-3 and V is TRBV4-1; no reliable D call. The length of the CDR3 is 17 residues. Germline assignment: CDR1 MGHRA and CDR2 YSYEKL. Trimming stripped 4 bases from V and 0 bases from J, with 16 bases between. CDR3 sequence (DNA): TGCGCCAGCAGCCCCCGGGAGGCCCTGAGCTCTGGAAACACCATATATTTT. As protein: CASSPREALSSGNTIYF.

The chain uses TRBV23-1 and TRBJ2-7; 9 nucleotides match TRBD2. TRBV23-1 is an ORF, with its function uncertain. The trim removed 0 bases at V and 2 bases at J, leaving 11 bases unmatched. The CDR3 contains 18 residues. CDR3 amino acids: CASSQSYQREDQPYEQYF. The DNA of the CDR3 is TGCGCCAGCAGTCAATCTTACCAGCGGGAGGACCAGCCCTACGAGCAGTACTTC.

This clone was seen a single time. The J gene is TRBJ2-2, the V gene TRBV7-8; D not resolved. Germline CDR1 reads SGHVS; CDR2 reads FQNEAQ. V lost 5 bases to trimming and J lost 1 base, with 5 bases between them. This CDR3 has 13 residues. The CDR3 nucleotides are TGTGCCAGCAGCCCCGGGAACACCGGGGAGCTGTTTTTT. It codes for CASSPGNTGELFF.

This chain connects TRBV5-1 to TRBJ1-5; D call uncertain. V lost 2 bases and J 7 bases, leaving 10 bases between the germline ends. In germline, CDR1 is SGHRS, CDR2 YFSETQ. This CDR3 is built from 13 residues. The CDR3 region is CASSFSYGQPQHF. The CDR3 nucleotides read TGCGCCAGCAGCTTTTCATACGGGCAGCCCCAGCATTTT.

The gene calls are TRBV14 and TRBJ2-7, with 9 bases fitting TRBD2. CDR1 SGHDN and CDR2 FVKESK come from the germline V gene. The CDR3 is 14 amino acids. The V gene end was trimmed by 1 base and the J gene end by 7 bases; junction bases not matched to a gene: 5. CDR3 sequence: CASSQVAGVGEQYF. CDR3 bases: TGTGCCAGCAGCCAAGTAGCGGGAGTGGGTGAGCAGTACTTC.

This chain joins TRBV10-1 and TRBJ1-2; D is uncertain. V was clipped by 1 base and J by 6 bases, with 9 bases between them. The CDR3 loop spans 13 amino acids. CDR1 and CDR2 from the germline V gene are WNHNN and SYGVQD (reference sequence). CDR3 sequence reads: CASSEFIGDGYTF. The CDR3 DNA reads as TGCGCCAGCAGTGAGTTTATCGGAGATGGCTACACCTTC.

The V call is TRBV2, the J call TRBJ2-7; D might be TRBD2 (6 bases). The germline gives CDR1 SNHLY, CDR2 FYNNEI. The CDR3 consists of 15 residues. The V end lost 2 bases, the J end lost 1 base, and 12 bases lay between the germline ends. CDR3 DNA sequence: TGTGCCAGCAGTGAATACGGGGGTTCATCCTACGAGCAGTACTTC. It is translated as CASSEYGGSSYEQYF.

V is TRBV28 and J is TRBJ1-1; 11 bases are shared with TRBD1. Germline V gives CDR1 MDHEN, CDR2 SYDVKM. J lost 6 bases, V lost 3 bases, and 6 bases had no gene match. This CDR3 has 15 amino acids. CDR3 sequence: CASSFPGQGAAEAFF. The CDR3 DNA reads TGTGCCAGCAGTTTCCCCGGACAGGGGGCCGCTGAAGCTTTCTTT.

The rearrangement joins TRBV5-1 to TRBJ2-2; TRBD1 matches 8 bases. The V gene end was trimmed by 3 bases and the J gene end by 6 bases; junction bases not matched to a gene: 7. This CDR3 comprises 15 residues. Per the germline V gene, CDR1 is SGHRS and CDR2 is YFSETQ. The chain's CDR3 is CASSSDRVGSGELFF. The CDR3 DNA sequence: TGCGCCAGCAGCTCGGACAGGGTAGGGTCCGGGGAGCTGTTTTTT.

This clone was found many times. This chain links TRBV7-3 with TRBJ2-1; TRBD1 agrees at 10 bases. The ends lost 5 bases at V and 5 bases at J; junction bases unmatched: 3. CDR3 length: 14 amino acids. The germline V gene encodes CDR1 SGHTA and CDR2 FQGTGA. The CDR3 loop is CASSKGQGHNEQFF. CDR3 nucleotide sequence: TGTGCCAGCAGCAAGGGACAGGGGCACAATGAGCAGTTCTTC.

The gene calls are TRBV9 and TRBJ2-7; 9 nucleotides match TRBD2. With 4 bases clipped from V and 2 bases from J, the junction kept 7 bases outside the gene matches. CDR1 is SGDLS and CDR2 is YYNGEE in the germline V gene. The CDR3 extends over 15 amino acids. DNA for the CDR3: TGTGCCAGCAGCCCAGCCCTAGCGGGAACCTACGAGCAGTACTTC. Translated, it gives CASSPALAGTYEQYF.

This clone has more than one count but fewer than ten. The V and J genes are TRBV18 and TRBJ1-6; possibly TRBD1 for D (5 bases). The CDR3 consists of 15 residues. With 6 bases removed from V and 6 bases from J, the gap between germline ends came to 15 bases. Germline loops: CDR1 KGHSH, CDR2 LQKENI. The CDR3 is CASSASSGGNSPLHF. In DNA, the CDR3 is TGTGCCAGCTCCGCTTCGTCCGGGGGTAATTCACCCCTCCACTTT.

The rearrangement links TRBV7-9 to TRBJ2-1; TRBD2 aligns across 10 bases. Trimming removed 4 bases from V and 3 bases from J; junction bases left unmatched: 3. Germline lookup yields CDR1 SEHNR and CDR2 FQNEAQ (reference sequence). This CDR3 has 15 amino acids. The chain's CDR3 is CASSSLAGGYNEQFF. CDR3 DNA sequence: TGTGCCAGCAGCTCTTTAGCGGGGGGCTACAATGAGCAGTTCTTC.

The chain is built from TRBV5-8 and TRBJ1-4; 7 bases map to TRBD1. From germline, CDR1 is SGHTS and CDR2 YDEGEE. The V and J ends lost 2 bases and 5 bases, in that order; junction bases with no gene match: 3. There are 14 residues in the CDR3. The CDR3 sequence: CASSFFRGNEKLFF. The CDR3 coding sequence is TGTGCCAGCAGCTTCTTCAGGGGGAATGAAAAACTGTTTTTT.

The chain couples TRBV5-1 to TRBJ2-5; weak D call: TRBD1 (5 bases). CDR3 length equals 14 residues. Trimming cost V 0 bases and J 4 bases, with 10 bases left between them. Germline CDR1 reads SGHRS; CDR2 reads YFSETQ. DNA for the CDR3: TGCGCCAGCAGCTTGGAGGGAAGGGGAGAGACCCAGTACTTC. The encoded protein is CASSLEGRGETQYF.

CDR3 coding DNA: TGTGCCAGCAGTGAAATCTGGGGGCCGGACTATGGCTACACCTTC. Its protein is CASSEIWGPDYGYTF. The chain joins TRBV2 to TRBJ1-2; the D gene is possibly TRBD1 (6 bases). The length of the CDR3 is 15 residues. Germline CDR1 SNHLY, CDR2 FYNNEI. Deletions cut 2 bases from V and 3 bases from J, with 13 bases between.